This T cell receptor (beta chain) appears in the sequencing data of a study of T-cell memory formation after mild COVID-19. Points on this clonotype: No antigen is known for it.

Notes on the study in general: Specificity for SARS-CoV-2 was not confirmed among the second-wave clones peaking on day 37. Researchers found some responding clones in pre-infection memory, a sign that cross-reactive memory joined. Contracting CD8+ clones were enriched in EMRA, CD4+ mainly in CM and EM.

CDR1 is KGHDR and CDR2 is SFDVKD in the germline V gene. The junction had 3 bases not matched to a gene; V was cut back by 4 bases and J by 5 bases. CDR3 length: 13 amino acids. 5'RACE primed from the constant segment yielded TCR alpha and TCR beta cDNA libraries bearing sample barcodes and UMIs. MiXCR, applied by TCRdb to the 5' RACE reads, yields one record per CDR3 protein. The table lists about 140,000 distinct CDR3 sequences, more than 14% of them singletons, with roughly 13% in the top ten. The TCR comes from an adult woman who had mild COVID-19 (a few samples of this study predate the infection). Cell type and time point are not known. Sequences were obtained from PBMCs or a T cell subset sorted from them (not recorded which). The J gene is TRBJ2-5, the V gene TRBV24-1; 7 positions match TRBD2. The CDR3 loop reads CATSEAGLETQYF. The CDR3 DNA reads as TGTGCCACCAGTGAAGCGGGGTTGGAGACCCAGTACTTC.